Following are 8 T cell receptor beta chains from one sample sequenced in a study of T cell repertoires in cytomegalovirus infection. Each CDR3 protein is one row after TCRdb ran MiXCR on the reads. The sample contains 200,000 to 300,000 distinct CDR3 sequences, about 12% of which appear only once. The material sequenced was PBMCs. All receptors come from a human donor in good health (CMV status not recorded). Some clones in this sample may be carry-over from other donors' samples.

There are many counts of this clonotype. The chain's CDR3 is CASSLVSTGARVGTEAFF. CDR3 coding DNA: TGTGCCAGCAGCTTAGTTTCCACGGGGGCAAGGGTAGGGACTGAAGCTTTCTTT. The chain employs TRBV7-2 and TRBJ1-1; possible D gene TRBD1, 6 bases. The length of the CDR3 is 18 residues. Germline values: CDR1 SGHTA, CDR2 FQGNSA. Trimming shortened V by 1 base and J by 5 bases, and 23 bases separated the two germline ends.

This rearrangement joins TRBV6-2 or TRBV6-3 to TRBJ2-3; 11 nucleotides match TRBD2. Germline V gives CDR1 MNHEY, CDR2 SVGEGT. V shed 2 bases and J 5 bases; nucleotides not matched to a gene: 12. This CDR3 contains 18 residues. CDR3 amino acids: CASSYQVSGRALEDTQYF. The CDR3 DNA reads TGTGCCAGCAGTTACCAGGTTAGCGGGAGGGCCCTCGAAGATACGCAGTATTTT.

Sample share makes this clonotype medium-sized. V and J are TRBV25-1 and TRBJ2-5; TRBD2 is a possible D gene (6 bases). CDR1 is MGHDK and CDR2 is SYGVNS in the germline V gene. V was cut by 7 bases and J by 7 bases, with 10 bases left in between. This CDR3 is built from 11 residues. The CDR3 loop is CASTTEGTQYF. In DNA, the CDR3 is TGTGCCAGCACTACGGAGGGGACCCAGTACTTC. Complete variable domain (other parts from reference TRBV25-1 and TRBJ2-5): EADIYQTPRYLVIGTGKKITLECSQTMGHDKMYWYQQDPGMELHLIHYSYGVNSTEKGDLSSESTVSRIRTEHFPLTLESARPSHTSQYLCASTTEGTQYFGPGTRLLVL.

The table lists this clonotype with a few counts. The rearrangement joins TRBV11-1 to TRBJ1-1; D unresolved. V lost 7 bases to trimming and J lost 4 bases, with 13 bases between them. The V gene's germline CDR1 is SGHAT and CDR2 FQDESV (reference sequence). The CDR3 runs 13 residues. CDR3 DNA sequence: TGTGCCAGCACCACAGAGTGGGGCACTGAAGCTTTCTTT. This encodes CASTTEWGTEAFF.

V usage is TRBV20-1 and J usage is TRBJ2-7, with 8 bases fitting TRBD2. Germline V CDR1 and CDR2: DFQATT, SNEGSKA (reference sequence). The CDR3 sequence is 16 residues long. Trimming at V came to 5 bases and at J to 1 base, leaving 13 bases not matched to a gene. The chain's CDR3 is CSAVDGLAGMSYEQYF. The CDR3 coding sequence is TGCAGTGCTGTAGACGGACTAGCCGGTATGTCCTACGAGCAGTACTTC.

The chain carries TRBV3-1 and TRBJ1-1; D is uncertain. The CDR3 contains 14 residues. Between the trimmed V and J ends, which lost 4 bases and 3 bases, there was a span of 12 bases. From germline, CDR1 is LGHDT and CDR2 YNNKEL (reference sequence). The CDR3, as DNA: TGTGCCAGCAGCCCCCCAGGAATGGACACTGAAGCTTTCTTT. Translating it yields CASSPPGMDTEAFF.

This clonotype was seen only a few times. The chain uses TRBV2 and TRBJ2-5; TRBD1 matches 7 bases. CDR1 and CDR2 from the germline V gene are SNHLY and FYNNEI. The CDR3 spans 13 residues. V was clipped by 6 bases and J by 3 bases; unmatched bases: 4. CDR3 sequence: CASSLTGKETQYF. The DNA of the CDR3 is TGTGCCAGCAGCCTGACAGGGAAAGAGACCCAGTACTTC.

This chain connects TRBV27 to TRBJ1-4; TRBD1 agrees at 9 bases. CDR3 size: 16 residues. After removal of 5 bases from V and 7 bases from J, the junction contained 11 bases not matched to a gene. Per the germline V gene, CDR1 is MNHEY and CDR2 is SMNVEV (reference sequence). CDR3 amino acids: CASSLRQGGRAEKLFF. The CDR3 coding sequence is TGTGCCAGCAGTCTAAGACAGGGGGGGCGTGCTGAAAAACTGTTTTTT.